Each of the 24 T cell receptor beta chains below was sequenced from the same sample in a study of vaccination and CD4 T cells after COVID-19. Treatment here: roughly ten-day PBMC culture with coronavirus spike peptide pools or control peptides (ViraFEST assay). The collection of CD4+ T cells from the unexposed donor took place before the COVID-19 pandemic (2011-2018). These receptors are not linked to any known antigen. Once obtained from cultured CD4+ T cells, the DNA was sequenced using the Oncomine TCR Beta short-read assay. TCRdb passed the PCR reads through MiXCR, listing each CDR3 protein once. The table shows roughly 5,300 distinct CDR3 sequences, with 30% to 35% occurring only once. Sequenced material: CD4+ T cells from blood, cultured in vitro. These receptors were obtained from a human donor in good health.

This sequence joins TRBV5-1 and TRBJ2-3; D is unresolved. Trimming left V 4 bases short and J 4 bases short, with 13 bases between. Looked up from germline, CDR1 is SGHRS and CDR2 is YFSETQ. The CDR3 spans 14 residues. For the CDR3, the DNA is TGCGCCAGCAGCCACCCCGGACCATCAGATACGCAGTATTTT. Translating gives CASSHPGPSDTQYF. The full variable domain, in which reference TRBV5-1 and TRBJ2-3 provide the parts outside the CDR3, is KAGVTQTPRYLIKTRGQQVTLSCSPISGHRSVSWYQQTPGQGLQFLFEYFSETQRNKGNFPGRFSGRQFSNSRSEMNVSTLELGDSALYLCASSHPGPSDTQYFGPGTRLTVL.

This clonotype was observed a few times. The chain joins TRBV20-1 to TRBJ1-1; possibly TRBD1 for D (5 bases). CDR3 size: 15 residues. Germline CDR1 DFQATT, CDR2 SNEGSKA (reference sequence). With 5 bases removed from V and 0 bases from J, the gap between germline ends came to 16 bases. The CDR3 bases are TGCAGTGCTGGCAAAGGGGCCTCCTTGAACACTGAAGCTTTCTTT. Translated, it gives CSAGKGASLNTEAFF.

This clonotype occurred a few times. This sequence joins TRBV24-1 and TRBJ2-5; unclear D gene. The CDR3 is made up of 14 amino acids. Per germline, CDR1 KGHDR and CDR2 SFDVKD. The V gene lost 3 bases and the J gene lost 1 base, with 8 bases spanning the gap. CDR3 sequence reads: CATSDAQAQETQYF. The CDR3 nucleotides read TGTGCCACCAGTGATGCCCAGGCCCAAGAGACCCAGTACTTC.

The chain links TRBV7-8 to TRBJ2-1, with D unresolved. CDR3 size: 12 residues. CDR1 and CDR2 from the germline V gene are SGHVS and FQNEAQ. V was pared by 8 bases and J by 9 bases, with 14 bases between. The CDR3 here is CASSTTISEQFF. The CDR3 DNA sequence: TGTGCCAGCTCCACTACTATATCTGAGCAGTTCTTC.

The rearrangement joins TRBV7-2 to TRBJ2-5, with TRBD2 matching over 12 bases. Germline CDR1 reads SGHTA; CDR2 reads FQGNSA. CDR3 size: 15 residues. With V trimmed by 5 bases and J by 5 bases, 6 bases remained unmatched. The CDR3 nucleotides read TGTGCCAGCAGCCCATGGCTAGCGGGGGGGGAGACCCAGTACTTC. It codes for CASSPWLAGGETQYF.

This clonotype was recorded only once. The gene calls are TRBV7-8 and TRBJ2-7; D ambiguous. The germline CDR1 and CDR2 sequences are SGHVS and FQNEAQ. The CDR3 runs to 17 residues. V was cut by 4 bases and J by 0 bases, with 19 bases left in between. The CDR3, as DNA: TGTGCCAGCAGCTCAACAACCTACAGTTCCCTCTCCTACGAGCAGTACTTC. This gives the protein CASSSTTYSSLSYEQYF.

J is TRBJ2-1 and V is TRBV6-5, with unresolved D. There are 12 residues in the CDR3. Germline values: CDR1 MNHEY, CDR2 SVGAGI. Between the trimmed V and J ends, which lost 0 bases and 12 bases, there was a span of 9 bases. Here the CDR3 reads CASSYSTVRQFF. The DNA for the CDR3 is TGTGCCAGCAGTTACTCGACGGTCCGGCAGTTCTTC.

CDR3 sequence (DNA): TGCAGTGCTACCAGACTAGCGGGGAGCGCTGGTGAGCAGTTCTTC. It encodes CSATRLAGSAGEQFF. V and J are TRBV20-1 and TRBJ2-1; 11 positions agree with TRBD2. This CDR3 region has 15 residues. Germline CDR1 is DFQATT and CDR2 is SNEGSKA (reference sequence). Unmatched junction bases numbered 11, after V lost 4 bases and J lost 9 bases.

This clonotype showed up just a few times. The rearrangement joins TRBV19 to TRBJ1-2; no definite D call. CDR1 and CDR2 (germline): LNHDA, SQIVND (reference sequence). The CDR3 covers 12 residues. V was shortened by 3 bases and J by 8 bases, with 10 bases between the two germline ends. CDR3 amino acids: CASSIRWGGYTF. The CDR3 DNA reads as TGTGCCAGTAGTATCCGTTGGGGAGGCTACACCTTC.

The V call is TRBV7-8, the J call TRBJ2-1; no firm D call. This CDR3 contains 16 residues. Germline V gene sequence: CDR1 SGHVS, CDR2 FQNEAQ. The germline V and J ends were trimmed by 2 bases and 2 bases, with 13 bases remaining between them. The CDR3, as DNA: TGTGCCAGCAGCTTACACCAGGATCCGGCCTACAATGAGCAGTTCTTC. Its protein product is CASSLHQDPAYNEQFF.

V usage is TRBV5-1 and J usage is TRBJ1-3; maybe TRBD1 (5 bases). CDR3 length: 15 amino acids. V was shortened by 5 bases and J by 0 bases, with 12 bases between the two germline ends. Germline V gives CDR1 SGHRS, CDR2 YFSETQ. CDR3 nucleotides: TGCGCCAGCAGACGGGACGTTAGCTCTGGAAACACCATATATTTT. Translation gives CASRRDVSSGNTIYF.

This clonotype was observed a handful of times. The chain couples TRBV12-3 or TRBV12-4 to TRBJ1-5; the D is unclear. V lost 7 bases to trimming and J lost 3 bases, with 7 bases between them. The CDR3 has 12 residues. As DNA, the CDR3 is TGTGCCAGCACCGACACCAATCAGCCCCAGCATTTT. Protein: CASTDTNQPQHF.

This clonotype appeared a few times. This chain joins TRBV7-8 and TRBJ1-5; D unclear. Trimming took 5 bases from V and 0 from J, leaving 17 bases between them. Germline CDR1 reads SGHVS; CDR2 reads FQNEAQ. This CDR3 comprises 17 residues. This CDR3 reads CASSTAPGQNSNQPQHF. CDR3 DNA: TGTGCCAGCAGCACAGCCCCCGGGCAGAATAGCAATCAGCCCCAGCATTTT.

V and J are TRBV6-5 and TRBJ2-7, with 10 bases matching TRBD1. V shed 2 bases, J shed 3 bases, and the junction held 1 base outside the gene matches. Per germline, CDR1 MNHEY and CDR2 SVGAGI. The CDR3 totals 14 residues. This CDR3 is CASSYGTGDYEQYF. The CDR3, as DNA: TGTGCCAGCAGTTACGGGACAGGGGACTACGAGCAGTACTTC.

Only a few counts were recorded for this clonotype. This chain links TRBV6-1 with TRBJ1-2, with a possible D match to TRBD1 (6 bases). This CDR3 is 13 amino acids long. Germline CDR1 and CDR2: MNHNS and SASEGT. Trimming pared 7 bases from V and 4 bases from J, leaving 13 bases between. The CDR3 region has the DNA TGTGCCAGCAAGACGACAGGCGGCTATGGCTACACCTTC. As protein: CASKTTGGYGYTF.

This clonotype was counted between two and nine times. The chain combines TRBV6-4 with TRBJ1-6; D not certain. Trimming took off 0 bases at V and 7 bases at J, with 4 bases between the two ends. Germline V CDR1 and CDR2: MRHNA, SNTAGT. The CDR3 totals 13 residues. The CDR3 loop is CASSDSENSPLHF. Here the CDR3 DNA reads TGTGCCAGCAGTGACTCCGAAAATTCACCCCTCCACTTT.

V gene TRBV19 combines with J gene TRBJ2-1; the match to TRBD1 covers 10 bases. V dropped 5 bases and J dropped 2; count of bases not matched to a gene: 3. The CDR3 runs to 15 residues. From germline, CDR1 is LNHDA and CDR2 SQIVND (reference sequence). The CDR3 region is CASSADRGTYNEQFF. The CDR3 DNA reads TGTGCCAGTAGTGCGGACAGGGGGACCTACAATGAGCAGTTCTTC.

This sequence joins TRBV20-1 and TRBJ1-5; the D is unclear. CDR1 is DFQATT and CDR2 is SNEGSKA in the germline V gene (reference sequence). The V and J ends lost 6 bases and 3 bases respectively, with 18 bases between them. The CDR3 contains 15 residues. The CDR3 DNA sequence: TGCAGTGCCGCTCCCCGGCAGGTCCACAATCAGCCCCAGCATTTT. Its protein product is CSAAPRQVHNQPQHF.

By share, this clonotype counts as medium-sized. V usage is TRBV6-5 and J usage is TRBJ1-2, with TRBD1 as a possible D gene (6 bases). The CDR3 totals 14 residues. Trimming shortened V by 4 bases and J by 8 bases, and 17 bases separated the two germline ends. Germline V gene sequence: CDR1 MNHEY, CDR2 SVGAGI. The DNA of the CDR3 is TGTGCCAGCAGTTGGTCACAGGGAGAGAACGGCTACACCTTC. It specifies CASSWSQGENGYTF.

This clonotype was observed once. CDR3 bases: TGCAGCGTTGTCCCCGAGGCAGGGGGCAACTATGGCTACACCTTC. This gives the protein CSVVPEAGGNYGYTF. The genes are TRBV29-1 and TRBJ1-2, with 8 bases lining up with TRBD1. The V gene end was trimmed by 4 bases and the J gene end by 2 bases; junction bases not matched to a gene: 9. This CDR3 is 15 amino acids long. Looked up from germline, CDR1 is SQVTM and CDR2 is ANQGSEA.

V gene TRBV10-2 combines with J gene TRBJ2-7; D perhaps matches TRBD1 (6 bases). Germline V gene lookup returns CDR1 WSHSY and CDR2 SAAADI. The CDR3 has 14 residues. Deletions cut 7 bases from V and 3 bases from J, with 16 bases between. CDR3 in DNA: TGCGCCAGCACCATTGGGGACACCTACTACGAGCAGTACTTC. Protein sequence: CASTIGDTYYEQYF.

The chain couples TRBV6-7 to TRBJ2-7; tentatively, D is TRBD1 (5 bases). TRBV6-7 carries the ORF label, with uncertain function. The CDR3 runs to 16 residues. Trimming left V 2 bases short and J 0 bases short, with 14 bases between. The chain's CDR3 is CASSYINRLSSYEQYF. The CDR3 DNA sequence: TGTGCCAGCAGTTACATAAACAGGCTGAGCTCCTACGAGCAGTACTTC.

This clonotype was detected a few times. V is TRBV7-2 and J is TRBJ2-5; D is uncertain. In germline, CDR1 is SGHTA, CDR2 FQGNSA. The V gene lost 3 bases and the J gene lost 5 bases, with 10 bases spanning the gap. This CDR3 region has 13 residues. The CDR3 region is CASSFSSGETQYF. The CDR3 DNA is TGTGCCAGCAGCTTTAGTTCCGGGGAGACCCAGTACTTC.

The genes are TRBV5-6 and TRBJ2-6, with TRBD1 matching 10 bases. V lost 4 bases to trimming and J lost 3 bases; unmatched junction nucleotides: 7. The length of the CDR3 is 17 residues. CDR1 is SGHDT and CDR2 is YYEEEE in the germline V gene. Here the CDR3 DNA reads TGTGCCAGCAGCCTCGGACAGGGGGTTGTTGGGGCCAACGTCCTGACTTTC. This gives the protein CASSLGQGVVGANVLTF.